The next 32 T cell receptor beta chains were all read from a single sample in a study of tumour-infiltrating T cells in Burkitt lymphoma. Produced via immunoSEQ multiplex PCR; TCRdb's table is partial and in-frame only. The data hold around 14,000 clones, with approximately 82% observed a single time. Source material: tumor tissue. The receptors come from a human donor with diffuse large B-cell lymphoma.

This chain links TRBV27 with TRBJ1-1; D call uncertain. CDR1 and CDR2 (germline): MNHEY, SMNVEV (reference sequence). Trimming shortened V by 0 bases and J by 1 base, and 6 bases separated the two germline ends. This CDR3 is built from 14 residues. The CDR3: CASSLSNWNTEAFF. The CDR3, as DNA: TGTGCCAGCAGTTTATCGAACTGGAACACTGAAGCTTTCTTT.

J is TRBJ2-1 and V is TRBV9; D is uncertain. The CDR3 is made up of 13 amino acids. Germline V gene lookup returns CDR1 SGDLS and CDR2 YYNGEE. The V gene lost 4 bases and the J gene lost 10 bases, with 15 bases spanning the gap. CDR3 in amino acids: CASSPPLGGEQFF. CDR3 nucleotide sequence: TGTGCCAGCAGCCCCCCGTTGGGCGGCGAGCAGTTCTTC.

The table lists this clone with a count of one. The V call is TRBV19, the J call TRBJ2-7; a weak D match, TRBD2 (5 bases). There are 15 residues in the CDR3. V gave up 6 bases and J gave up 4 bases, with 19 bases separating them. Germline CDR1 is LNHDA and CDR2 is SQIVND (reference sequence). The chain's CDR3 is CASRSRTPEIYEQYF. The CDR3 bases are TGTGCCAGTAGATCCCGGACTCCTGAAATATACGAGCAGTACTTC.

The chain employs TRBV30 and TRBJ1-1, with 8 bases that match TRBD1. This CDR3 has 14 amino acids. From germline, CDR1 is GTSNPN and CDR2 SVGIG (reference sequence). V gave up 0 bases and J gave up 5 bases; unmatched junction bases: 5. CDR3 region: CAWSVRTGWTEAFF. DNA of the CDR3: TGTGCCTGGAGTGTACGGACAGGGTGGACTGAAGCTTTCTTT.

This clone was picked up one time. CDR3 nucleotides: TGTGCCAGTAGTACCCGTGCGGGACAGGGGACCTACAATGAGCAGTTCTTC. Its protein product is CASSTRAGQGTYNEQFF. The genes are TRBV19 and TRBJ2-1, with 10 bases fitting TRBD1. The germline CDR1 and CDR2 sequences are LNHDA and SQIVND (reference sequence). V dropped 4 bases and J dropped 2; count of bases not matched to a gene: 8. The length of the CDR3 is 17 residues.

This rearrangement joins TRBV30 to TRBJ1-5; possibly TRBD1 for D (5 bases). Germline lookup yields CDR1 GTSNPN and CDR2 SVGIG (reference sequence). V gave up 0 bases and J gave up 3 bases, with 15 bases separating them. The CDR3 extends over 16 amino acids. The CDR3, as DNA: TGTGCCTGGAGTGTACTGGGGCGTTCTCTCAATCAGCCCCAGCATTTT. Translation gives CAWSVLGRSLNQPQHF.

This rearrangement joins TRBV7-9 to TRBJ1-4; D remains unclear. The CDR3 has 12 residues. Germline values: CDR1 SEHNR, CDR2 FQNEAQ (reference sequence). Trimming took 1 base from V and 15 from J, leaving 12 bases between them. The CDR3 DNA sequence: TGTGCCAGCAGCTTAGTAGGGCAGTCGGTGTTTTTT. Translation: CASSLVGQSVFF.

V gene TRBV6-5 combines with J gene TRBJ2-7; unclear D gene. Trimming left V 5 bases short and J 4 bases short, with 9 bases between. CDR3 length: 12 amino acids. Germline V gives CDR1 MNHEY, CDR2 SVGAGI. The CDR3 DNA is TGTGCCAGCAGTACCCAATATTACGAGCAGTACTTC. It encodes CASSTQYYEQYF.

The chain couples TRBV19 to TRBJ1-3; D not resolved. CDR3 length equals 15 residues. CDR1 is LNHDA and CDR2 is SQIVND in the germline V gene (reference sequence). Trimming removed 3 bases at V and 0 bases at J, with 9 bases between. CDR3 sequence: CASSILGSSGNTIYF. The CDR3 region has the DNA TGTGCCAGTAGTATTCTGGGCAGCTCTGGAAACACCATATATTTT.

This chain joins TRBV13 and TRBJ2-1, with D uncertain. This CDR3 spans 12 amino acids. The V gene's germline CDR1 is PRHDT and CDR2 FYEKMQ (reference sequence). V shed 6 bases and J shed 12 bases, with 15 bases lying between them. This CDR3 is CASRTYRALQFF. In DNA form, the CDR3 reads TGTGCCAGCAGGACTTATAGGGCCCTGCAGTTCTTC. Full variable domain (rest looked up from reference TRBV13 and TRBJ2-1): AAGVIQSPRHLIKEKRETATLKCYPIPRHDTVYWYQQGPGQDPQFLISFYEKMQSDKGSIPDRFSAQQFSDYHSELNMSSLELGDSALYFCASRTYRALQFFGPGTRLTVL.

The chain employs TRBV5-1 and TRBJ2-3, with D perhaps TRBD2 (5 bases). CDR3 length: 17 amino acids. The ends were cut back, 4 bases at V and 1 base at J, with 19 bases in the middle. From germline, CDR1 is SGHRS and CDR2 YFSETQ. CDR3 residues: CASSPEAGQEGTDTQYF. The CDR3 DNA is TGCGCCAGCAGCCCAGAGGCGGGCCAAGAGGGCACAGATACGCAGTATTTT.

Worth noting for this clone: Relative to the germline gene, one junction end is altered; a read error may explain this. This sequence joins TRBV5-1 and TRBJ1-2; D is possibly TRBD1 (5 bases). Germline CDR1 is SGHRS and CDR2 is YFSETQ. This CDR3 contains 14 residues. Here the CDR3 DNA reads TGTGCCAGCAGCTTGGATCAGGGTTCCTATGGCTACACCTTC. Amino acids: CASSLDQGSYGYTF.

V and J are TRBV28 and TRBJ1-2; 11 nucleotides agree with TRBD1. Germline assignment: CDR1 MDHEN and CDR2 SYDVKM. CDR3 size: 16 residues. Losses at the gene ends were 5 bases for V and 7 bases for J; bases not matched to a gene: 12. This CDR3 is CASSLDPGQGASGYTF. The CDR3 DNA reads TGTGCCAGCAGTCTTGACCCTGGACAGGGGGCAAGTGGCTACACCTTC.

This clone was recorded only once. The V gene is TRBV19, the J gene TRBJ1-2; TRBD1 agrees at 8 bases. J lost 5 bases, V lost 7 bases, and 9 bases had no gene match. This CDR3 contains 14 residues. CDR1 and CDR2 (germline): LNHDA, SQIVND (reference sequence). The CDR3 protein is CASTPRGQDYGYTF. The CDR3 nucleotides read TGTGCCAGTACCCCAAGGGGACAGGATTATGGCTACACCTTC.

The chain recombines TRBV6-1 with TRBJ1-3; 7 bases match TRBD1. CDR1 MNHNS and CDR2 SASEGT come from the germline V gene. CDR3 size: 17 residues. The trim removed 1 base at V and 2 bases at J, leaving 8 bases unmatched. The CDR3 bases are TGTGCCAGCAGTGAAGTGTTACAGGGGAGCCCTGGAAACACCATATATTTT. This gives the protein CASSEVLQGSPGNTIYF.

Here the CDR3 reads CASSTQPGLVRDEQFF. Here the CDR3 DNA reads TGTGCCAGCAGTACTCAACCGGGACTAGTTAGGGATGAGCAGTTCTTC. The chain uses TRBV2 and TRBJ2-1, with TRBD2 matching over 8 bases. V shed 5 bases and J 8 bases; nucleotides not matched to a gene: 14. The CDR3 covers 16 residues. The germline CDR1 and CDR2 sequences are SNHLY and FYNNEI.

The V call is TRBV6-5, the J call TRBJ2-3; 7 bases line up with TRBD2. CDR1 MNHEY and CDR2 SVGAGI come from the germline V gene. The CDR3 is 15 amino acids. After removal of 0 bases from V and 4 bases from J, the junction contained 4 bases not matched to a gene. CDR3 region: CASSYSRTRADTQYF. For the CDR3, the DNA is TGTGCCAGCAGTTACTCGCGGACTAGAGCAGATACGCAGTATTTT.

The rearrangement uses TRBV30 and TRBJ2-1; 7 bases map to TRBD2. CDR3 length: 12 amino acids. In germline, CDR1 is GTSNPN, CDR2 SVGIG (reference sequence). V was pared by 6 bases and J by 6 bases, with 5 bases of the junction left unmatched. CDR3 nucleotides: TGTGCCTGCGGACTAGTTGGCAATGAGCAGTTCTTC. Protein: CACGLVGNEQFF.

The genes are TRBV4-1 and TRBJ1-1, with a weak D call TRBD1 (6 bases). The CDR3 is made up of 16 amino acids. The germline CDR1 and CDR2 sequences are MGHRA and YSYEKL. V lost 1 base, J lost 1 base, and 13 bases lay in between. CDR3 residues: CASSQGGRGKNTEAFF. The DNA for the CDR3 is TGCGCCAGCAGCCAAGGGGGGCGGGGGAAGAACACTGAAGCTTTCTTT.

This chain connects TRBV29-1 to TRBJ1-1, with D possibly matching TRBD1 (5 bases). The ends were cut back, 2 bases at V and 6 bases at J, with 13 bases in the middle. Germline CDR1 SQVTM, CDR2 ANQGSEA. The CDR3 is made up of 13 amino acids. In nucleotides, the CDR3 is TGCAGCGTTGAAACCCTGACAGAGGCTGAAGCTTTCTTT. Its protein is CSVETLTEAEAFF.

This chain uses TRBV11-2 with TRBJ2-2; unclear D gene. The ends were cut back, 11 bases at V and 2 bases at J, with 12 bases in the middle. This CDR3 contains 13 residues. CDR1 and CDR2 (germline): SGHAT, FQNNGV. The CDR3 reads CAGPAQNTGELFF. The CDR3 DNA follows: TGTGCCGGGCCCGCCCAAAACACCGGGGAGCTGTTTTTT. Full variable domain (outside the CDR3, taken from reference TRBV11-2 and TRBJ2-2): EAGVAQSPRYKIIEKRQSVAFWCNPISGHATLYWYQQILGQGPKLLIQFQNNGVVDDSQLPKDRFSAERLKGVDSTLKIQPAKLEDSAVYLCAGPAQNTGELFFGEGSRLTVL.

Only one count was recorded for this clone. The chain has TRBV18 and TRBJ2-7, with 7 positions matching TRBD1. Germline trimming cut 3 bases from V and 4 bases from J; bases unmatched to any gene: 9. The germline V gene encodes CDR1 KGHSH and CDR2 LQKENI. This CDR3 has 15 residues. CDR3 DNA sequence: TGTGCCAGCTCACCCGCCGGGACAGAATTATACGAGCAGTACGTC. It codes for CASSPAGTELYEQYV.

This clone occurred once. V usage is TRBV6-6 and J usage is TRBJ1-2; D perhaps matches TRBD1 (5 bases). The CDR3 runs 12 residues. The germline gives CDR1 MNHNY, CDR2 SVGAGI (reference sequence). V shed 5 bases and J shed 8 bases, with 12 bases lying between them. The CDR3 region is CASSQGAGGYTF. The CDR3 nucleotides are TGTGCCAGCAGTCAGGGAGCAGGGGGCTACACCTTC.

The V and J genes are TRBV10-3 and TRBJ1-4, with 7 bases that match TRBD1. The CDR3 is 13 amino acids. Germline CDR1 and CDR2: ENHRY and SYGVKD. The V gene end was trimmed by 10 bases and the J gene end by 2 bases; junction bases not matched to a gene: 4. As DNA, the CDR3 is TGTGCCACCGGGACAGCGACTAATGAAAAACTGTTTTTT. This sequence encodes CATGTATNEKLFF.

CDR3 sequence: CASSSLDRGYF. The DNA for the CDR3 is TGTGCCAGCAGTTCCCTGGACAGGGGGTACTTC. This sequence joins TRBV25-1 and TRBJ2-5, with 9 nucleotides matching TRBD1. Germline V gives CDR1 MGHDK, CDR2 SYGVNS. The CDR3 totals 11 residues. The ends lost 5 bases at V and 13 bases at J; junction bases unmatched: 5.

The chain links TRBV7-8 to TRBJ2-3, with a tentative D call TRBD2 (6 bases). Germline assignment: CDR1 SGHVS and CDR2 FQNEAQ. This CDR3 is built from 17 residues. Trimming pared 7 bases from V and 0 bases from J, leaving 20 bases between. The CDR3 is CASTGLVARESTDTQYF. Here the CDR3 DNA reads TGTGCCAGCACGGGACTCGTAGCACGGGAGAGCACAGATACGCAGTATTTT.

The chain couples TRBV5-1 to TRBJ1-1; no definite D call. The CDR3 sequence is 12 residues long. The germline V gene has CDR1 SGHRS and CDR2 YFSETQ. Deletions cut 5 bases from V and 7 bases from J, with 12 bases between. The CDR3 DNA sequence: TGCGCCAGCAGTCTGGCGGTTAATGAAGCTTTCTTT. This gives the protein CASSLAVNEAFF. Drawing the rest from reference TRBV5-1 and TRBJ1-1, the complete variable domain is KAGVTQTPRYLIKTRGQQVTLSCSPISGHRSVSWYQQTPGQGLQFLFEYFSETQRNKGNFPGRFSGRQFSNSRSEMNVSTLELGDSALYLCASSLAVNEAFFGQGTRLTVV.

The chain carries TRBV5-4 and TRBJ2-1; no clear D gene. The CDR3 has 13 residues. V was clipped by 0 bases and J by 7 bases, with 8 bases between them. Germline lookup yields CDR1 SGHNT and CDR2 YYREEE (reference sequence). The CDR3 DNA is TGTGCCAGCAGCTTGGGGCAGTTAAATGAGCAGTTCTTC. This encodes CASSLGQLNEQFF. Complete variable domain (other parts from reference TRBV5-4 and TRBJ2-1): ETGVTQSPTHLIKTRGQQVTLRCSSQSGHNTVSWYQQALGQGPQFIFQYYREEENGRGNFPPRFSGLQFPNYSSELNVNALELDDSALYLCASSLGQLNEQFFGPGTRLTVL.

In its sample, this clone ranks as medium-sized (0.01 to 0.1%). The chain couples TRBV2 to TRBJ2-1; 8 bases match TRBD1. With V trimmed by 6 bases and J by 8 bases, 6 bases remained unmatched. The CDR3 consists of 13 residues. CDR1 is SNHLY and CDR2 is FYNNEI in the germline V gene. The CDR3 DNA reads as TGTGCCAGCAGACGGACAGGGTTGCATGAGCAGTTCTTC. Protein product: CASRRTGLHEQFF.

V and J are TRBV9 and TRBJ1-2; 9 bases match TRBD1. The V and J ends lost 3 bases and 8 bases, in that order; junction bases with no gene match: 8. Germline V gene sequence: CDR1 SGDLS, CDR2 YYNGEE. CDR3 length: 14 amino acids. The CDR3 DNA reads TGTGCCAGCAGCGATGGACAGGGGAGTTCAGGCTACACCTTC. The encoded protein is CASSDGQGSSGYTF.

The chain couples TRBV2 to TRBJ2-1; tentatively, D is TRBD1 (6 bases). The ends were cut back, 7 bases at V and 4 bases at J, with 8 bases in the middle. The germline V gene encodes CDR1 SNHLY and CDR2 FYNNEI. This CDR3 has 12 amino acids. CDR3 sequence: CASIRGYNEQFF. The CDR3 nucleotides are TGTGCCAGCATTAGGGGGTACAATGAGCAGTTCTTC.

Only one count was recorded for this clone. The chain joins TRBV5-1 to TRBJ1-2, with D perhaps matching TRBD1 (5 bases). Trimming removed 2 bases at V and 2 bases at J, with 22 bases between. Germline CDR1 SGHRS, CDR2 YFSETQ. This CDR3 has 18 residues. The CDR3 DNA reads as TGCGCCAGCAGCTTTCTCCCCGTCACAGGCCAATTGAACTATGGCTACACCTTC. Translated: CASSFLPVTGQLNYGYTF.